A selection of T cell receptor beta chains follows, all from one sample in a study of technical replicates of blood from a handful of donors. Using immunoSEQ multiplex PCR, the repertoire was profiled, and TCRdb retains in-frame clones only, with some absent. The sample lists about 72,000 clones, about 95% seen once, with approximately 0.22% in the top ten. The specimen was T cells isolated from PBMCs. These receptor sequences come from a human donor in good health. Each CDR3 is given with its conserved first and last residue. The D gene is left open where the match is weak. Rows give clone size only sometimes, using once, few, many, or a class for an expanded clone.

D gene	clone size	V gene	J gene	CDR3 protein	CDR3 DNA
TRBD2	.	TRBV7-2	TRBJ2-5	CASSDGLVVAGEIETQYF	TGTGCCAGCAGCGACGGACTTGTAGTAGCGGGAGAGATAGAGACCCAGTACTTC
.	.	TRBV10-1	TRBJ2-1	CASSRGNGNEQFF	TGCGCCAGCAGCCGGGGTAATGGGAATGAGCAGTTCTTC
.	.	TRBV29-1	TRBJ1-1	CSVESGGIYTEAFF	TGCAGCGTTGAAAGTGGGGGGATTTATACTGAAGCTTTCTTT
TRBD2	.	TRBV28	TRBJ2-1	CASSVVGPGTSGRSAEQFF	TGTGCCAGCAGTGTCGTGGGTCCCGGGACTAGCGGGAGGTCTGCTGAGCAGTTCTTC
TRBD2	.	TRBV5-4	TRBJ2-3	CASRLGGSLIDTQYF	TGTGCCAGCAGGTTGGGCGGGAGCTTAATAGATACGCAGTATTTT
TRBD2	.	TRBV27	TRBJ2-7	CASTEREGNYEQYF	TGTGCCAGCACCGAGCGGGAGGGAAACTACGAGCAGTACTTC
TRBD2	.	TRBV5-6	TRBJ2-1	CASSLVISGRAYNEQFF	TGTGCCAGCAGCTTGGTAATCTCCGGGAGGGCCTACAATGAGCAGTTCTTC
.	.	TRBV18	TRBJ1-1	CASSPSLGGGTEAFF	TGTGCCAGCTCACCCTCGCTAGGAGGCGGGACTGAAGCTTTCTTT
.	.	TRBV14	TRBJ2-7	CASSQVRSYEQYF	TGTGCCAGCAGCCAAGTACGCTCCTACGAGCAGTACTTC
.	.	TRBV28	TRBJ2-7	CASSLSGNSYEQYF	TGTGCCAGCAGTTTATCGGGGAACTCCTACGAGCAGTACTTC
.	.	TRBV11-2	TRBJ1-4	CASSLGWGGEKLFF	TGTGCCAGCAGCTTAGGCTGGGGAGGTGAAAAACTGTTTTTT
TRBD2	once	TRBV2	TRBJ2-2	CASFPLPGLAGEDTGELFF	TGTGCCAGCTTCCCTCTCCCGGGACTAGCGGGGGAAGACACCGGGGAGCTGTTTTTT
.	.	TRBV4-2	TRBJ1-1	CASSQDVRALGAFF	TGTGCCAGCAGCCAAGATGTGCGGGCGCTGGGGGCTTTCTTT
.	.	TRBV7-6	TRBJ2-2	CASPGPTGELFF	TGTGCCAGCCCAGGGCCCACCGGGGAGCTGTTTTTT
.	.	TRBV4-1	TRBJ1-5	CASSQAADYGNQPQHF	TGCGCCAGCAGCCAAGCTGCAGACTATGGCAATCAGCCCCAGCATTTT
.	.	TRBV25-1	TRBJ2-7	CASRGGQGWYF	TGTGCCAGCAGGGGGGGGCAGGGATGGTACTTC
TRBD1	.	TRBV7-8	TRBJ1-1	CASSGAQGAHTEAFF	TGTGCCAGCAGCGGCGCGCAGGGGGCTCACACTGAAGCTTTCTTT
TRBD2	once	TRBV2	TRBJ2-2	CASSEALAGDTGELFF	TGTGCCAGCAGTGAAGCCCTAGCGGGAGACACCGGGGAGCTGTTTTTT
.	.	TRBV19	TRBJ1-2	CASRTRTALDLYGYTF	TGTGCCAGTAGGACGAGGACAGCACTCGATCTTTATGGCTACACCTTC
.	.	TRBV5-6	TRBJ2-3	CASSLTTYADTQYF	TGTGCCAGCAGCTTGACGACATACGCAGATACGCAGTATTTT
TRBD2	.	TRBV2	TRBJ2-7	CASRLGTSGSYEQYF	TGTGCCAGCAGGTTGGGGACTAGCGGCTCCTACGAGCAGTACTTC
.	.	TRBV29-1	TRBJ2-7	CSVGDSNYEQYF	TGCAGCGTGGGAGACTCGAATTACGAGCAGTACTTC
TRBD2	.	TRBV5-1	TRBJ2-3	CASSLTGGGGSDTQYF	TGCGCCAGCAGCTTGACGGGCGGGGGGGGCTCAGATACGCAGTATTTT
.	.	TRBV29-1	TRBJ2-7	CSVVAQGPYLEQYF	TGCAGCGTTGTAGCCCAGGGGCCCTATCTAGAGCAGTACTTC
TRBD1	.	TRBV7-8	TRBJ2-7	CASRANRGPSYEQYF	TGTGCCAGCAGGGCCAACAGGGGGCCGTCCTACGAGCAGTACTTC
.	.	TRBV2	TRBJ2-2	CASSSTKWTGELFF	TGTGCCAGCAGTTCAACGAAATGGACTGGGGAGCTGTTTTTT
.	.	TRBV30	TRBJ1-2	CAWSPHRVDGYTF	TGTGCCTGGAGTCCCCACCGGGTGGATGGCTACACCTTC
.	.	TRBV30	TRBJ2-7	CAWTHAAEPYEQYF	TGTGCCTGGACCCACGCCGCCGAGCCCTACGAGCAGTACTTC
TRBD2	.	TRBV6-6	TRBJ2-1	CASDEAGEDYNEQFF	TGTGCCAGTGACGAAGCGGGGGAGGACTACAATGAGCAGTTCTTC
.	.	TRBV6-5	TRBJ1-2	CASSSSQGRTPWGYTF	TGTGCCAGCAGTTCTTCACAGGGCCGGACACCCTGGGGCTACACCTTC
TRBD1	.	TRBV5-4	TRBJ2-4	CASSWMTGGTHIQYF	TGTGCCAGCAGCTGGATGACAGGGGGTACTCACATTCAGTACTTC
TRBD1	.	TRBV28	TRBJ1-2	CASRWTGANYGYTF	TGTGCCAGCAGGTGGACAGGAGCTAACTATGGCTACACCTTC
TRBD1	once	TRBV4-1	TRBJ1-2	CASSSSGQAAYGYTF	TGCGCCAGCAGCTCCTCCGGACAGGCGGCCTATGGCTACACCTTC
TRBD1	.	TRBV27	TRBJ2-7	CASSRTGGHEQYF	TGTGCCAGCAGTAGGACAGGGGGCCACGAGCAGTACTTC
TRBD1	.	TRBV2	TRBJ2-7	CASRQATTGDLYEQYF	TGTGCCAGCAGGCAAGCAACGACAGGGGACTTATACGAGCAGTACTTC
TRBD2	.	TRBV7-6	TRBJ2-1	CASKLAGTWNEQFF	TGTGCCAGCAAACTAGCGGGGACGTGGAATGAGCAGTTCTTC
.	.	TRBV5-4	TRBJ2-5	CASSKGAGETQYF	TGTGCCAGCAGCAAAGGGGCTGGGGAGACCCAGTACTTC
.	.	TRBV25-1	TRBJ1-2	CASSGQGNGYTF	TGTGCCAGCAGCGGGCAGGGGAATGGCTACACCTTC
.	.	TRBV6-6	TRBJ2-7	CASSYSRGEQYF	TGTGCCAGCAGTTACTCCCGGGGCGAGCAGTACTTC
.	.	TRBV11-2	TRBJ2-7	CASSLIRAAYEQYF	TGTGCCAGCAGCTTAATCCGAGCCGCCTACGAGCAGTACTTC
.	.	TRBV11-2	TRBJ1-2	CASSPGGPVNYGYTF	TGTGCCAGCAGTCCCGGGGGGCCGGTCAACTATGGCTACACCTTC
TRBD1	.	TRBV4-1	TRBJ1-1	CASSQENLRGPGTEAFF	TGCGCCAGCAGCCAAGAAAACCTCAGGGGGCCGGGCACTGAAGCTTTCTTT
.	.	TRBV27	TRBJ1-2	CASSPRWSPGFTVWTNYGYTF	TGTGCCAGCAGTCCCCGGTGGAGTCCCGGCTTTACGGTTTGGACTAACTATGGCTACACCTTC
.	.	TRBV5-4	TRBJ2-1	CASSLPISQGRGSNEQFF	TGTGCCAGCAGCTTGCCTATTTCACAGGGTCGGGGCTCTAATGAGCAGTTCTTC
TRBD2	.	TRBV15	TRBJ2-3	CATSSQNRLAGDRRYTQYF	TGTGCCACCAGCTCCCAAAACCGACTAGCGGGAGATCGTAGGTATACGCAGTATTTT